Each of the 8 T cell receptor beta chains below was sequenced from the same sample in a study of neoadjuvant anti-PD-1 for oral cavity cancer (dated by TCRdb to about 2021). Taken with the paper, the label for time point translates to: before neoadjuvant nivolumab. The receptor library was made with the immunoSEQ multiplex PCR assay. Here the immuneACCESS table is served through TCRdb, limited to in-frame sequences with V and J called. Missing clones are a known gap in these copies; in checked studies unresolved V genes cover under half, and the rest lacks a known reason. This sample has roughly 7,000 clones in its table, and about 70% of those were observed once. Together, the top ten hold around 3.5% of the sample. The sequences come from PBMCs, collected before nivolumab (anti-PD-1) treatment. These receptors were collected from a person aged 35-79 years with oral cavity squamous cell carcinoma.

As DNA, the CDR3 is TGTGCCTGGAGAAAAGGAGGGAACACTGAAGCTTTCTTT. Translated, it gives CAWRKGGNTEAFF. V and J are TRBV30 and TRBJ1-1; D is ambiguous. Germline assignment: CDR1 GTSNPN and CDR2 SVGIG (reference sequence). Deletions cut 3 bases from V and 1 base from J, with 9 bases between. The CDR3 loop spans 13 amino acids.

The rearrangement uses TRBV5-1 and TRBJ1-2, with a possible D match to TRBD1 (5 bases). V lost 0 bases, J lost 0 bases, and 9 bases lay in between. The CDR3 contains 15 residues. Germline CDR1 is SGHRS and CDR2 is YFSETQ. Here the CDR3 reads CASSLERTTNYGYTF. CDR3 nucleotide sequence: TGCGCCAGCAGCTTGGAGCGGACAACTAACTATGGCTACACCTTC.

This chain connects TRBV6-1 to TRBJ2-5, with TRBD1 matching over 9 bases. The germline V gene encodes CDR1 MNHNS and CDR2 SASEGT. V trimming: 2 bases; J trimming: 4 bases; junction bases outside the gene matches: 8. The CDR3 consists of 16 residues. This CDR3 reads CASSEQPGTGPETQYF. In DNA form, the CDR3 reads TGTGCCAGCAGTGAACAGCCCGGGACAGGGCCAGAGACCCAGTACTTC.

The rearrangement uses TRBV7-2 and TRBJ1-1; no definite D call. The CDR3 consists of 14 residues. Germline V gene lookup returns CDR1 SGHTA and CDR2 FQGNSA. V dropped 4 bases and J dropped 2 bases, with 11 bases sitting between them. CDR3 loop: CASSSEGLNTEAFF. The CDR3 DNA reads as TGTGCCAGCAGCTCAGAGGGTTTAAACACTGAAGCTTTCTTT.

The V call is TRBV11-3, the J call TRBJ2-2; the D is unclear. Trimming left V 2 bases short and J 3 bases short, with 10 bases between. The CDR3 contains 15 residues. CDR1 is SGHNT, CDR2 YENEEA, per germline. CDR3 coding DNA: TGTGCCAGCAGCTTATCCACCGAAGACACCGGGGAGCTGTTTTTT. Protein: CASSLSTEDTGELFF.

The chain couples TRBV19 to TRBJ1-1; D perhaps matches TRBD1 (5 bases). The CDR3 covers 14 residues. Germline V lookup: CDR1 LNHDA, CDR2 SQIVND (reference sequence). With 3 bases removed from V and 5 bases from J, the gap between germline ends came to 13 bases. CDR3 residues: CASSIGATGTEAFF. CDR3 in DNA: TGTGCCAGTAGTATCGGGGCAACGGGGACTGAAGCTTTCTTT.

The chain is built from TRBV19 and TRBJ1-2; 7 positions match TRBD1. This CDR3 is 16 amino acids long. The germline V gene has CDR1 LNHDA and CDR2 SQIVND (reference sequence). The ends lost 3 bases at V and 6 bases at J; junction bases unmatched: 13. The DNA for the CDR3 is TGTGCCAGTAGTATGCGGACAGGTAGATGGGAGAATGGCTACACCTTC. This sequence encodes CASSMRTGRWENGYTF.

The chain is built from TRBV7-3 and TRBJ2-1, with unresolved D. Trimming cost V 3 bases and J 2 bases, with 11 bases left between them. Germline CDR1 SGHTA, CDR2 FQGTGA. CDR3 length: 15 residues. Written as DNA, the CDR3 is TGTGCCAGCAGCTTCGTGGCCCAAACCTACAATGAGCAGTTCTTC. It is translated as CASSFVAQTYNEQFF.